This entry lists 26 T cell receptor beta chains sequenced from one sample in a study of T-cell reconstitution after alpha-beta-depleted transplantation in children. The library targeted TCRbeta and was prepared with unique molecular identifiers. TCRdb redid the calling of the PCR reads with MiXCR, one entry per CDR3 protein. The repertoire holds 300,000 to 350,000 distinct CDR3 sequences, with roughly 16% as singletons. Sequences were derived from PBMCs, mostly from graft donor cells, sampled 360 days after TCRalphabeta/CD19-depleted stem cell transplant. These receptors were collected from a male patient aged 2-9 years who had a stem cell transplant for acute lymphoblastic leukemia, so the T cells may come from the graft donor.

This clonotype was detected a few times. The V call is TRBV20-1, the J call TRBJ2-7, with 9 bases identical to TRBD2. The J segment lost 5 bases and the V segment lost 1 base, leaving 6 bases of the junction unmatched. This CDR3 is 14 amino acids long. Germline V lookup: CDR1 DFQATT, CDR2 SNEGSKA (reference sequence). The CDR3 nucleotides are TGCAGTGCTAGAGGGGTAGCGGGAGTGAACGAGCAGTACTTC. Its translation is CSARGVAGVNEQYF.

The gene calls are TRBV28 and TRBJ2-7; tentative D call: TRBD2 (6 bases). CDR3 length: 15 residues. Between the trimmed V and J ends, which lost 7 bases and 2 bases, there was a span of 18 bases. CDR1 is MDHEN and CDR2 is SYDVKM in the germline V gene. CDR3 nucleotides: TGTGCCAGCACTCAGCGGGTGGTCGGCCCCTACGAGCAGTACTTC. Translation gives CASTQRVVGPYEQYF.

The chain uses TRBV5-1 and TRBJ1-1; no firm D call. V shed 5 bases and J shed 1 base, with 9 bases lying between them. The length of the CDR3 is 13 residues. CDR1 is SGHRS, CDR2 YFSETQ, per germline. In nucleotides, the CDR3 is TGCGCCAGCAGGGTGGTCCAGAACACTGAAGCTTTCTTT. Translation: CASRVVQNTEAFF.

There are many counts of this clonotype. V and J are TRBV6-5 and TRBJ2-7; a possible D gene is TRBD2 (7 bases). Germline-derived CDR1 and CDR2 are MNHEY and SVGAGI. The CDR3 runs to 12 residues. V lost 2 bases to trimming and J lost 10 bases, with 12 bases between them. CDR3 amino acids: CASSYRGGEQYF. The CDR3, as DNA: TGTGCCAGCAGTTACAGGGGGGGAGAACAGTACTTC.

This clonotype was observed many times. This chain uses TRBV4-2 with TRBJ2-5, with D perhaps TRBD1 (6 bases). Between the trimmed V and J ends, which lost 0 bases and 1 base, there was a span of 15 bases. The CDR3 spans 17 residues. Germline CDR1 is LGHNA and CDR2 is YNFKEQ. CDR3 bases: TGTGCCAGCAGCCAAGATCCAATGGGGGCCTCCCAAGAGACCCAGTACTTC. Translated: CASSQDPMGASQETQYF.

This clonotype was recorded once. The chain couples TRBV29-1 to TRBJ1-4; D possibly corresponds to TRBD1 (5 bases). V was trimmed by 6 bases and J by 0 bases, leaving 17 bases between them. CDR1 is SQVTM and CDR2 is ANQGSEA in the germline V gene. The CDR3 has 16 amino acids. CDR3 region: CSVAAGPRATNEKLFF. CDR3 nucleotide sequence: TGCAGCGTCGCCGCGGGACCAAGAGCAACTAATGAAAAACTGTTTTTT.

This clonotype came up a few times. In DNA form, the CDR3 reads TGTGCCAGCAGGACACCAAAGGTTGGAGTCGCAGATACGCAGTATTTT. This encodes CASRTPKVGVADTQYF. The V call is TRBV28, the J call TRBJ2-3; D is unresolved. Germline CDR1 MDHEN, CDR2 SYDVKM. This CDR3 contains 16 residues. Trimming took off 6 bases at V and 4 bases at J, with 20 bases between the two ends.

This clonotype was seen more than once but under ten times. This chain joins TRBV4-3 and TRBJ2-4; tentative D call: TRBD2 (5 bases). V was clipped by 0 bases and J by 10 bases, with 13 bases between them. This CDR3 is 14 amino acids long. Germline lookup yields CDR1 LGHNA and CDR2 YSLEER. CDR3 protein: CASSQDPPGDIQYF. The CDR3 nucleotides are TGCGCCAGCAGCCAAGATCCTCCCGGGGATATTCAGTACTTC.

This clonotype was detected a few times. The rearrangement links TRBV6-2 or TRBV6-3 to TRBJ2-1; 8 bases fit TRBD1. The length of the CDR3 is 16 residues. The V segment lost 4 bases and the J segment 2 bases; nucleotides outside the gene matches: 7. Germline V gene sequence: CDR1 MNHEY, CDR2 SVGEGT. The CDR3 reads CASSSTDRVAYNEQFF. The CDR3, as DNA: TGTGCCAGCAGTTCTACGGACAGGGTAGCCTACAATGAGCAGTTCTTC.

A few counts support this clonotype. The chain combines TRBV7-9 with TRBJ2-2; the match to TRBD2 covers 9 bases. CDR3 length: 17 amino acids. Looked up from germline, CDR1 is SEHNR and CDR2 is FQNEAQ (reference sequence). The J segment lost 4 bases and the V segment lost 2 bases, leaving 8 bases of the junction unmatched. This CDR3 is CASSLPPAGGVTGELFF. CDR3 bases: TGTGCCAGCAGCTTACCCCCGGCGGGAGGGGTCACCGGGGAGCTGTTTTTT.

The CDR3 spells CASSQGRLAGGNRQETQYF. The CDR3 DNA is TGCGCCAGCAGCCAAGGGCGACTAGCGGGAGGGAACAGGCAAGAGACCCAGTACTTC. V usage is TRBV4-1 and J usage is TRBJ2-5, with 14 nucleotides matching TRBD2. Germline loops: CDR1 MGHRA, CDR2 YSYEKL. The CDR3 runs to 19 residues. The ends lost 1 base at V and 2 bases at J; junction bases unmatched: 9.

The sample holds many counts of this clonotype. J is TRBJ2-7 and V is TRBV5-5, with D maybe TRBD1 (5 bases). The CDR3 contains 12 residues. Trimming removed 1 base at V and 5 bases at J, with 7 bases between. Germline V gene data show CDR1 as SGHKS and CDR2 as YYEKEE (reference sequence). CDR3 residues: CASSLPRDEQYF. CDR3 nucleotide sequence: TGTGCCAGCAGCTTGCCCAGGGACGAGCAGTACTTC.

This clonotype was counted only a few times. The genes are TRBV5-1 and TRBJ2-1; tentatively, D is TRBD2 (6 bases). V was shortened by 7 bases and J by 14 bases, with 25 bases between the two germline ends. This CDR3 has 14 residues. Looked up from germline, CDR1 is SGHRS and CDR2 is YFSETQ. The CDR3 region has the DNA TGCGCCAGCCAACCTGGGCTCGGTACCTGGGGGGAGTTCTTC. Translated: CASQPGLGTWGEFF.

This chain links TRBV9 with TRBJ2-5, with TRBD1 matching 7 bases. The CDR3 loop spans 15 amino acids. Trimming removed 0 bases from V and 0 bases from J; junction bases left unmatched: 2. The germline CDR1 and CDR2 sequences are SGDLS and YYNGEE. The CDR3 nucleotides are TGTGCCAGCAGCGTAGGAGGGACAGACCAAGAGACCCAGTACTTC. Its translation is CASSVGGTDQETQYF. The variable domain in full, completed from reference TRBV9 and TRBJ2-5, reads DSGVTQTPKHLITATGQRVTLRCSPRSGDLSVYWYQQSLDQGLQFLIQYYNGEERAKGNILERFSAQQFPDLHSELNLSSLELGDSALYFCASSVGGTDQETQYFGPGTRLLVL.

This clonotype was recorded a few times. The genes are TRBV30 and TRBJ2-5, with D hard to call. The V end was cut by 0 bases, the J end by 2 bases, with 7 bases between. This CDR3 spans 13 amino acids. In germline, CDR1 is GTSNPN, CDR2 SVGIG (reference sequence). The CDR3 protein is CAWSVWVQETQYF. The DNA for the CDR3 is TGTGCCTGGAGTGTATGGGTACAAGAGACCCAGTACTTC.

Concerning this clonotype: This sequence may be a read error, since a much larger clone differs from it by one base. The chain uses TRBV7-2 and TRBJ2-7; 10 bases align to TRBD2. The trim removed 5 bases at V and 2 bases at J, leaving 3 bases unmatched. This CDR3 comprises 14 residues. Germline V gene lookup returns CDR1 SGHTA and CDR2 FQGNSA. CDR3 loop: CASSISGRAYEQYF. The CDR3 DNA is TGTGCCAGCAGCATAAGCGGGAGGGCCTACGAGCAGTACTTC.

This clonotype turned up a few times. The chain carries TRBV2 and TRBJ2-7, with D unclear. The CDR3 spans 13 residues. The germline V gene has CDR1 SNHLY and CDR2 FYNNEI. The V and J ends lost 8 bases and 0 bases respectively, with 11 bases between them. The CDR3 loop is CASLRPTSYEQYF. The CDR3, as DNA: TGTGCCAGCCTCCGACCCACCTCCTACGAGCAGTACTTC.

This clonotype turned up a few times. The J gene is TRBJ1-2, the V gene TRBV19, with 7 bases fitting TRBD1. This CDR3 region has 13 residues. V gave up 5 bases and J gave up 4 bases; unmatched junction bases: 4. CDR1 is LNHDA, CDR2 SQIVND, per germline (reference sequence). This CDR3 reads CASSPGQAYGYTF. The CDR3 nucleotides read TGTGCCAGTAGTCCTGGACAGGCCTATGGCTACACCTTC.

The chain joins TRBV27 to TRBJ2-7; D is tentatively TRBD1 or TRBD2 (5 bases each). The CDR3 contains 13 residues. Germline-derived CDR1 and CDR2 are MNHEY and SMNVEV (reference sequence). The V and J ends lost 3 bases and 2 bases respectively, with 8 bases between them. The CDR3: CASSFGAAYEQYF. In DNA form, the CDR3 reads TGTGCCAGCAGTTTCGGGGCAGCCTACGAGCAGTACTTC.

In its sample, this clonotype was seen many times. The chain couples TRBV6-5 to TRBJ1-5; no clear D gene. The CDR3 sequence is 14 residues long. Trimming left V 4 bases short and J 0 bases short, with 7 bases between. Germline CDR1 MNHEY, CDR2 SVGAGI. Here the CDR3 reads CASSWHYSNQPQHF. The CDR3 region has the DNA TGTGCCAGCAGTTGGCATTATAGCAATCAGCCCCAGCATTTT.

This clonotype was detected many times. The CDR3 DNA sequence: TGCGCCAGCAGCCAAGAAGGGACCCGCTCCTACGAGCAGTACTTC. Protein sequence: CASSQEGTRSYEQYF. The chain employs TRBV4-1 and TRBJ2-7, with D tentatively TRBD1 or TRBD2 (5 bases each). This CDR3 region has 15 residues. Germline CDR1 is MGHRA and CDR2 is YSYEKL. The V gene lost 0 bases and the J gene lost 0 bases, with 9 bases spanning the gap.

The V gene is TRBV5-1, the J gene TRBJ2-7; 11 nucleotides line up with TRBD1. V dropped 2 bases and J dropped 5; count of bases not matched to a gene: 3. The germline CDR1 and CDR2 sequences are SGHRS and YFSETQ. The CDR3 is 14 residues long. The CDR3 reads CASSFGTGGHEQYF. The CDR3 DNA is TGCGCCAGCAGCTTCGGGACAGGGGGACACGAGCAGTACTTC.

This rearrangement joins TRBV7-2 to TRBJ2-2, with a tentative D call TRBD2 (5 bases). The germline gives CDR1 SGHTA, CDR2 FQGNSA. The CDR3 extends over 15 amino acids. The germline V and J ends were trimmed by 4 bases and 4 bases, with 13 bases remaining between them. CDR3 protein: CASSSYGLATGELFF. For the CDR3, the DNA is TGTGCCAGCAGCTCTTACGGACTCGCCACCGGGGAGCTGTTTTTT.

Turning to this clonotype: A read error may explain this, as a much larger clone is one base away. This rearrangement joins TRBV12-3 or TRBV12-4 to TRBJ1-4, with D maybe TRBD1 (5 bases). This CDR3 contains 19 residues. The germline V and J ends were trimmed by 3 bases and 3 bases, with 23 bases remaining between them. CDR3 DNA: TGTGCCAGCAGTTTCCTTTGGTCAGGGCGTCTTTCAGCTAATGAAAAACTGTTTTTT. Translated, it gives CASSFLWSGRLSANEKLFF.

This clonotype was counted only a few times. V usage is TRBV5-1 and J usage is TRBJ2-7; tentative D call: TRBD1 (5 bases). Per germline, CDR1 SGHRS and CDR2 YFSETQ. The CDR3 consists of 15 residues. Trimming pared 0 bases from V and 3 bases from J, leaving 13 bases between. The CDR3 bases are TGCGCCAGCAGCTTGGCATTGAACAGGCTCTACGAGCAGTACTTC. Translated, it gives CASSLALNRLYEQYF.

This clonotype occurred many times. J is TRBJ2-7 and V is TRBV28, with D possibly matching TRBD2 (5 bases). V gave up 6 bases and J gave up 9 bases, with 18 bases separating them. This CDR3 has 13 residues. Germline values: CDR1 MDHEN, CDR2 SYDVKM. CDR3 sequence (DNA): TGTGCCAGCAGGTACTCCCCGAGGGCTGGGCAGTACTTC. This gives the protein CASRYSPRAGQYF.